This is a list of T cell receptor beta chains from one sample in a study of blood T cell repertoires in COVID-19. Using immunoSEQ multiplex PCR, the repertoire was profiled, and TCRdb retains in-frame clones only, with some absent. This sample yields over 130,000 clones, of which about 74% are seen a single time; around 17% belongs to the top ten. Source material: peripheral blood. Source of these receptors: a man aged 50 to 59 with acute or convalescent COVID-19. The CDR3 runs from the conserved cysteine through the conserved F or W. The D gene is left open where the match is weak. A row's size may be missing; if present it is once, few, many or a size class.

J: TRBJ1-5; size: NA; V: TRBV6-1; D: NA; CDR3: CASSEALRRKTGRWQPQHF; DNA: TGTGCCAGCAGTGAAGCGCTTCGTAGGAAGACAGGTCGTTGGCAGCCCCAGCATTTT
J: TRBJ1-1; size: NA; V: TRBV6-5; D: NA; CDR3: CASSYPGTSNTEAFF; DNA: TGTGCCAGCAGTTATCCGGGGACATCGAACACTGAAGCTTTCTTT
J: TRBJ1-2; size: NA; V: TRBV5-5; D: TRBD1; CDR3: CASSLGTGGGYTF; DNA: TGTGCCAGCAGCTTGGGGACAGGGGGTGGCTACACCTTC
J: TRBJ2-7; size: NA; V: TRBV10-3; D: NA; CDR3: CAISVGGDYEQYF; DNA: TGTGCCATCAGTGTTGGCGGAGACTACGAGCAGTACTTC
J: TRBJ1-1; size: NA; V: TRBV18; D: TRBD1; CDR3: CASRTGSGTEAFF; DNA: TGTGCCAGCCGGACAGGGTCGGGCACTGAAGCTTTCTTT
J: TRBJ1-2; size: few; V: TRBV11-2; D: NA; CDR3: CASSSISDSGYGYTF; DNA: TGTGCCAGCAGCTCGATCAGTGATTCCGGGTATGGCTACACCTTC
J: TRBJ2-1; size: NA; V: TRBV19; D: NA; CDR3: CASSIPLGRANEQFF; DNA: TGTGCCAGTAGTATCCCCCTCGGCAGGGCCAATGAGCAGTTCTTC
J: TRBJ2-2; size: NA; V: TRBV5-1; D: NA; CDR3: CASSLTTSTNTGELFF; DNA: TGCGCCAGCAGCTTGACGACTTCGACTAACACCGGGGAGCTGTTTTTT
J: TRBJ1-2; size: NA; V: TRBV13; D: NA; CDR3: CASSQTPPYGYTF; DNA: TGTGCCAGCAGCCAGACACCACCCTATGGCTACACCTTC
J: TRBJ1-2; size: NA; V: TRBV4-1; D: NA; CDR3: CASSQPPGGLYGYTF; DNA: TGCGCCAGCAGCCAGCCGCCGGGGGGATTATATGGCTACACCTTC
J: TRBJ2-4; size: NA; V: TRBV5-4; D: TRBD2; CDR3: CASSRGGEKNIQYF; DNA: TGTGCCAGCAGCCGGGGGGGGGAAAAAAACATTCAGTACTTC
J: TRBJ2-3; size: once; V: TRBV4-2; D: TRBD2; CDR3: CASSQDVAGGPNTQYF; DNA: TGTGCCAGCAGCCAAGATGTAGCGGGGGGGCCGAATACGCAGTATTTT
J: TRBJ2-7; size: NA; V: TRBV6-5; D: TRBD1; CDR3: CASMRTGASYEQYF; DNA: TGTGCCAGCATGAGGACAGGGGCCTCCTACGAGCAGTACTTC
J: TRBJ2-2; size: NA; V: TRBV3-1/TRBV3-2; D: TRBD2; CDR3: CASSAPGLATGELFF; DNA: TGTGCCAGCAGCGCACCGGGACTAGCTACCGGGGAGCTGTTTTTT
J: TRBJ1-6; size: NA; V: TRBV6-5; D: NA; CDR3: CASSYELRQGRSPLHF; DNA: TGTGCCAGCAGTTACGAGTTGCGGCAGGGGAGATCACCCCTCCACTTT
J: TRBJ2-5; size: NA; V: TRBV4-2; D: NA; CDR3: CASSQVGVGGTETQYF; DNA: TGTGCCAGCAGCCAAGTTGGGGTCGGGGGTACAGAGACCCAGTACTTC
J: TRBJ1-1; size: NA; V: TRBV7-8; D: NA; CDR3: CASTPTRNMNTEAFF; DNA: TGTGCCAGCACCCCGACGCGGAACATGAACACTGAAGCTTTCTTT
J: TRBJ2-3; size: once; V: TRBV5-1; D: TRBD1; CDR3: CASSQGQGAGDTQYF; DNA: TGCGCCAGCAGCCAGGGACAGGGGGCAGGTGATACGCAGTATTTT
J: TRBJ2-2; size: NA; V: TRBV10-3; D: NA; CDR3: CAISPPGSTGELFF; DNA: TGTGCCATCAGTCCGCCGGGGAGCACCGGGGAGCTGTTTTTT
J: TRBJ1-1; size: NA; V: TRBV2; D: NA; CDR3: CASSELTSAFF; DNA: TGTGCCAGCAGTGAATTGACATCAGCTTTCTTT
J: TRBJ1-4; size: NA; V: TRBV7-6; D: NA; CDR3: CASSLGGLAEKLFF; DNA: TGTGCCAGCAGCTTAGGGGGGCTGGCTGAAAAACTGTTTTTT
J: TRBJ1-2; size: NA; V: TRBV2; D: NA; CDR3: CASSPDRNNFRGYTF; DNA: TGTGCCAGCAGTCCCGACAGGAACAACTTTCGGGGCTACACCTTC
J: TRBJ2-2; size: NA; V: TRBV4-2; D: TRBD2; CDR3: CASSRGGGTNTGELFF; DNA: TGTGCCAGCAGCCGGGGCGGGGGGACGAACACCGGGGAGCTGTTTTTT
J: TRBJ2-1; size: NA; V: TRBV5-1; D: NA; CDR3: CASSLISSQNHEQFF; DNA: TGCGCCAGCAGCTTGATTAGCTCCCAAAATCATGAGCAGTTCTTC
J: TRBJ2-4; size: once; V: TRBV6-6; D: TRBD1; CDR3: CASSQRFPGQGAKNIQYF; DNA: TGTGCCAGCAGTCAGAGGTTCCCGGGACAGGGGGCCAAAAACATTCAGTACTTC
J: TRBJ2-3; size: NA; V: TRBV5-1; D: TRBD1; CDR3: CASTSGGQSTDTQYF; DNA: TGCGCCAGCACCTCAGGGGGCCAAAGCACAGATACGCAGTATTTT
J: TRBJ2-1; size: few; V: TRBV6-1; D: TRBD2; CDR3: CASSETTSGDKFF; DNA: TGTGCCAGCAGTGAAACCACTAGCGGGGACAAGTTCTTC
J: TRBJ1-2; size: NA; V: TRBV24-1; D: TRBD1; CDR3: CATSDPGQANYGYTF; DNA: TGTGCCACCAGTGATCCAGGACAGGCCAACTATGGCTACACCTTC
J: TRBJ1-6; size: NA; V: TRBV10-3; D: NA; CDR3: CAISEASSPLHF; DNA: TGTGCCATCAGTGAGGCGAGTTCACCCCTCCACTTT
J: TRBJ2-5; size: NA; V: TRBV3-1/TRBV3-2; D: TRBD2; CDR3: CASSQRLAGGQETQYF; DNA: TGTGCCAGCAGCCAAAGATTAGCGGGGGGGCAAGAGACCCAGTACTTC